This T cell receptor (beta chain) was recovered during a study of T-cell reconstitution after alpha-beta-depleted transplantation in children. Study findings and constraints: About two months after transplant, alpha-beta T cells reportedly came from several hundred expanded graft clones. At the one-year point after transplant, T-cell counts and TCRbeta diversity were found to come mostly from T cells that had been newly produced. Recipient T cells and thymic progenitors that survived gave rise to the high TCRbeta diversity observed at day 60 in some patients.

The TCRbeta library was prepared with unique molecular identifiers. TCRdb itself ran the PCR reads through MiXCR, one entry per CDR3 protein. The table has 450,000 to 550,000 distinct CDR3 sequences, roughly an eighth seen once. There are a few counts of this clonotype. Its antigen remains unidentified. The starting material was PBMCs, mostly from graft donor cells, obtained 180 days after TCRalphabeta/CD19-depleted stem cell transplant. The TCR comes from a female patient younger than 10 who had a stem cell transplant for aplastic anemia, so the T cells may come from the graft donor.

CDR3 in DNA: TGTGCCATCAGTGAGTCAATAGATACAGATACGCAGTATTTT. This translates into CAISESIDTDTQYF. The chain carries TRBV10-3 and TRBJ2-3; D uncertain. Germline CDR1 ENHRY, CDR2 SYGVKD. The CDR3 extends over 14 amino acids. Trimming pared 0 bases from V and 3 bases from J, leaving 7 bases between.